The source of this TCR beta chain is a study of T cells in Graves' hyperthyroidism and ophthalmopathy. Notes on the study in general: Blood samples included most of the expanded thyroid clonotypes exceeding 0.001.

Among ophthalmopathy patients, the Clinical Activity Score reached at least 3, the NOSPECS grade reached at least 4, and duration remained under 3 months. Uncontrolled infection, other autoimmune disease, pregnancy or lactation barred patients from enrollment. This clonotype was seen ten or more times. What it binds is not known. Amplified TCR beta CDR3 regions came from RNA transcripts. Carried out on the TCR CDR3, a first-round RT-PCR used the HTBI primer set. TCRdb re-analysed the multiplex PCR reads in MiXCR, keeping a single row per CDR3 protein. The sample shows about 640,000 distinct CDR3 sequences, roughly 20% of them seen only once. This CDR3 has 17 residues. CDR1 MDHEN and CDR2 SYDVKM come from the germline V gene. The V segment lost 2 bases and the J segment 2 bases; nucleotides outside the gene matches: 10.

The TCR was taken from a man younger than 45 with Graves' ophthalmopathy. V and J are TRBV28 and TRBJ2-3; 7 bases are a match to TRBD2. The sequenced sample consisted of blood. The CDR3 here is CASSLRFASGSTDTQYF. CDR3 DNA sequence: TGTGCCAGCAGTTTAAGATTCGCTAGCGGTTCCACAGATACGCAGTATTTT.